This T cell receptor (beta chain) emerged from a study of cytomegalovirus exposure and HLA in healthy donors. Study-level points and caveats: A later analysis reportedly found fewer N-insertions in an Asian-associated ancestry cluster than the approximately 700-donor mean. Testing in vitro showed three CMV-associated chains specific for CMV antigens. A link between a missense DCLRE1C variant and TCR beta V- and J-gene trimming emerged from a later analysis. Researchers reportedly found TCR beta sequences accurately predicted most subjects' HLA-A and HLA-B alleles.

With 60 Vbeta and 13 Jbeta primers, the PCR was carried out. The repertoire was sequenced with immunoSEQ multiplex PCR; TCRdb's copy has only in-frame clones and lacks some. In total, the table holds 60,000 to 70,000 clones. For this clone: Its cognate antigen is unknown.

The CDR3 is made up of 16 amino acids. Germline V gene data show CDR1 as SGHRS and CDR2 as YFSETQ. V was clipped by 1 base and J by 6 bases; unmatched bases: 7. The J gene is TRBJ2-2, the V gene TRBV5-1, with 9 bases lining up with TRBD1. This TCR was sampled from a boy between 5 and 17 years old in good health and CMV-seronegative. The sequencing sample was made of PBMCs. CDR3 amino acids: CASSLRGQGEAGELFF. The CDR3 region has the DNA TGCGCCAGCAGCTTGAGGGGACAGGGCGAGGCCGGGGAGCTGTTTTTT.